The 2 T cell receptor beta chains given below trace back to one sample, sequenced in a study of patients and donors after allogeneic stem cell transplantation. TCRdb called the RT-PCR reads again in MiXCR, with one record for every CDR3 protein. The profile covers about 7,600 distinct CDR3 sequences, with 9.5% to 13% appearing a single time and around half taken by the ten largest. The sequenced sample was blood, either unsorted or a sorted T cell fraction (not recorded which). Receptors originate from a human donor who was either an allogeneic HSCT recipient or a stem cell or donor lymphocyte infusion donor (not recorded which). It is not recorded whose cells these are; they may come from a transplant donor.

The chain is built from TRBV24-1 and TRBJ2-1; D gene unclear. There are 14 residues in the CDR3. Germline CDR1 and CDR2: KGHDR and SFDVKD. The V end was cut by 2 bases, the J end by 12 bases, with 16 bases between. The CDR3 DNA reads TGTGCCACCAGTGATTCGACCGGAACCGGGTGGCAGTTCTTC. Translation gives CATSDSTGTGWQFF.

Ten or more counts support this clonotype. J is TRBJ1-2 and V is TRBV5-4; no definite D call. V was pared by 1 base and J by 5 bases, with 12 bases between. This CDR3 comprises 14 residues. Per the germline V gene, CDR1 is SGHNT and CDR2 is YYREEE (reference sequence). CDR3 DNA: TGTGCCAGCAGCTTGTTCGGGGTCTCATATGGCTACACCTTC. Amino acids: CASSLFGVSYGYTF. Complete variable domain (other parts from reference TRBV5-4 and TRBJ1-2): ETGVTQSPTHLIKTRGQQVTLRCSSQSGHNTVSWYQQALGQGPQFIFQYYREEENGRGNFPPRFSGLQFPNYSSELNVNALELDDSALYLCASSLFGVSYGYTFGSGTRLTVV.